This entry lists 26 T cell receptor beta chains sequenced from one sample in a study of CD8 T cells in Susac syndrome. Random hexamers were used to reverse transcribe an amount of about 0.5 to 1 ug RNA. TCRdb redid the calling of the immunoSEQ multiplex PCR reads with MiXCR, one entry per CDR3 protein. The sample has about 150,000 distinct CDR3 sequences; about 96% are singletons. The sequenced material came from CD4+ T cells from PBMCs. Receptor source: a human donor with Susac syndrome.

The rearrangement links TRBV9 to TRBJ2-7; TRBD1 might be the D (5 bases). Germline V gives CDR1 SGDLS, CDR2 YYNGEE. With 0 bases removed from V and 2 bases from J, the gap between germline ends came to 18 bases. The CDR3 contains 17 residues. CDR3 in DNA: TGTGCCAGCAGCGTAGGATATAGGGCAGGGTTACCCTACGAGCAGTACGTC. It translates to CASSVGYRAGLPYEQYV.

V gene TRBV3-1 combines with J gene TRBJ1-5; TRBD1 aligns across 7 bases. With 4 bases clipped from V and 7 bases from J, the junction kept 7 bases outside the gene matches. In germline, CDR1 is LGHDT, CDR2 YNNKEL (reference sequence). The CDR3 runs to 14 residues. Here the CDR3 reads CASSPGTARQPQHF. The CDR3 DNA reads TGTGCCAGCAGCCCTGGGACAGCACGCCAGCCCCAGCATTTT. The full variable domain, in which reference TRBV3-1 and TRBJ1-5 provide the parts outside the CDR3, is DTAVSQTPKYLVTQMGNDKSIKCEQNLGHDTMYWYKQDSKKFLKIMFSYNNKELIINETVPNRFSPKSPDKAHLNLHINSLELGDSAVYFCASSPGTARQPQHFGDGTRLSIL.

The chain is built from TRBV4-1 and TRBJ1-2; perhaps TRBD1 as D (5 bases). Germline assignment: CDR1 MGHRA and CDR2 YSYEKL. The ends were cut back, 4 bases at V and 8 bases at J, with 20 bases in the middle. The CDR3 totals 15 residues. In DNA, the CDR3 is TGCGCCAGCAGCCTCGGGGGAGGTAAGCCGCCGGGCTACACCTTC. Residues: CASSLGGGKPPGYTF.

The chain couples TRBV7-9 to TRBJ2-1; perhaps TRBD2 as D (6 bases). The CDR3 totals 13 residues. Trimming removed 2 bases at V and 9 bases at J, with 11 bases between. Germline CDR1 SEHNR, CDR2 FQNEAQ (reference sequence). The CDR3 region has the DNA TGTGCCAGCAGCTTACTACTAGCCGGTGAGCAGTTCTTC. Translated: CASSLLLAGEQFF.

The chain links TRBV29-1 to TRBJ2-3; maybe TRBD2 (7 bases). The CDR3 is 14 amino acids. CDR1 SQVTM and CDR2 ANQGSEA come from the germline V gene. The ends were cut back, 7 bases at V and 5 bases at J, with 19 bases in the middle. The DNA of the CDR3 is TGCAGCGCCGGACCCGGGGGGCGAGGAGATACGCAGTATTTT. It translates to CSAGPGGRGDTQYF.

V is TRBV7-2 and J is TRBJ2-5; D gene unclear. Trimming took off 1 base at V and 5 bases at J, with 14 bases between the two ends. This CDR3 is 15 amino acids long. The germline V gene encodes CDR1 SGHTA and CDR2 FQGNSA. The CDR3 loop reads CASSLDGATLETQYF. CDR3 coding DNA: TGTGCCAGCAGCTTAGACGGTGCCACACTGGAGACCCAGTACTTC.

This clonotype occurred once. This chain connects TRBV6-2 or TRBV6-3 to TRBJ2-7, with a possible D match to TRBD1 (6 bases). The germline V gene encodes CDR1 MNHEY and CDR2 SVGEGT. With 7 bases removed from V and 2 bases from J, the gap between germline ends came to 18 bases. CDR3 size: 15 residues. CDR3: CASNSPYRAAYEQYF. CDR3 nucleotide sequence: TGTGCCAGCAATTCCCCGTACAGGGCAGCCTACGAGCAGTACTTC.

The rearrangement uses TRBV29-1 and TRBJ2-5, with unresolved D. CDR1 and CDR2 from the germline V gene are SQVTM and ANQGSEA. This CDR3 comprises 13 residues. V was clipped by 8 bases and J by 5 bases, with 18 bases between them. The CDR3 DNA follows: TGCAGCAGCTGGGTTTCGAGTGGGGAGACCCAGTACTTC. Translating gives CSSWVSSGETQYF. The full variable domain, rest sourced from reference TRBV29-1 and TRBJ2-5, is SAVISQKPSRDICQRGTSLTIQCQVDSQVTMMFWYRQQPGQSLTLIATANQGSEATYESGFVIDKFPISRPNLTFSTLTVSNMSPEDSSIYLCSSWVSSGETQYFGPGTRLLVL.

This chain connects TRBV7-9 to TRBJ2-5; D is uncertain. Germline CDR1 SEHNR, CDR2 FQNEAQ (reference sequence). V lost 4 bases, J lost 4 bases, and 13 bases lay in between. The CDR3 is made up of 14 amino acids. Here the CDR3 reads CASSSRVSSETQYF. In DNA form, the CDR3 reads TGTGCCAGCAGCTCTAGAGTTTCCTCAGAGACCCAGTACTTC. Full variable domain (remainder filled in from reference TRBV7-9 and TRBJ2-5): DTGVSQNPRHKITKRGQNVTFRCDPISEHNRLYWYRQTLGQGPEFLTYFQNEAQLEKSRLLSDRFSAERPKGSFSTLEIQRTEQGDSAMYLCASSSRVSSETQYFGPGTRLLVL.

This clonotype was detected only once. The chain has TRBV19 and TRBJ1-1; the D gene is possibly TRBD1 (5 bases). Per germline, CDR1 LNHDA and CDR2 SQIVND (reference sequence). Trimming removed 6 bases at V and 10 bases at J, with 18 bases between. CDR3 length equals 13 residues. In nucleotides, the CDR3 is TGTGCCAGTAGACGGGGCAGGGAGGGAACAGCTTTCTTT. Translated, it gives CASRRGREGTAFF. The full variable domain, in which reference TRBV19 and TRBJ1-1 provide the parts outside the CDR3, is DGGITQSPKYLFRKEGQNVTLSCEQNLNHDAMYWYRQDPGQGLRLIYYSQIVNDFQKGDIAEGYSVSREKKESFPLTVTSAQKNPTAFYLCASRRGREGTAFFGQGTRLTVV.

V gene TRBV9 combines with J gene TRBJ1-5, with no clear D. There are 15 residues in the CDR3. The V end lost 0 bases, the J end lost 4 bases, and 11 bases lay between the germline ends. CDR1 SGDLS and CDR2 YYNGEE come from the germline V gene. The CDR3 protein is CASSVDGMRNQPQHF. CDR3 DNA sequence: TGTGCCAGCAGCGTAGATGGGATGCGGAATCAGCCCCAGCATTTT.

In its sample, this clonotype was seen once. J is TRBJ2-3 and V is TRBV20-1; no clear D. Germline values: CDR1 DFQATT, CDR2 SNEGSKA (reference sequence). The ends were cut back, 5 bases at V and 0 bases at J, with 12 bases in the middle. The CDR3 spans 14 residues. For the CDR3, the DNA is TGCAGTGCTCGTGACTTTGCTAGCACAGATACGCAGTATTTT. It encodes CSARDFASTDTQYF.

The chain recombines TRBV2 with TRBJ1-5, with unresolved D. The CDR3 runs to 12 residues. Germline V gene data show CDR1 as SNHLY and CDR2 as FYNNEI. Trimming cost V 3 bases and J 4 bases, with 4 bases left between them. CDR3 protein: CASSERNQPQHF. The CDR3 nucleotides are TGTGCCAGCAGTGAGAGGAATCAGCCCCAGCATTTT.

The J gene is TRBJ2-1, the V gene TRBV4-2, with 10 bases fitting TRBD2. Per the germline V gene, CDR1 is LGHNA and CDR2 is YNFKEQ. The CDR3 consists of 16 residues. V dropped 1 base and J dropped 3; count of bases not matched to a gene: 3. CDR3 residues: CASSQAPSGGYNEQFF. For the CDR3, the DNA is TGTGCCAGCAGCCAAGCCCCTAGCGGGGGCTACAATGAGCAGTTCTTC.

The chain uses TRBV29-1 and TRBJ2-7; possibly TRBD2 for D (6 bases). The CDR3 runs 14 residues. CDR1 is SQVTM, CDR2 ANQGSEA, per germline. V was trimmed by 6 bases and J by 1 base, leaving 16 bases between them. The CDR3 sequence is CSVRGTLQSYEQYF. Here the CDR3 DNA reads TGCAGCGTCCGCGGGACCCTCCAATCCTACGAGCAGTACTTC.

CDR3 sequence (DNA): TGCAGCGTCGACCTAGCGTACGAGCAGTTCTTC. This sequence encodes CSVDLAYEQFF. The chain couples TRBV29-1 to TRBJ2-1, with a tentative D call TRBD2 (6 bases). Germline loops: CDR1 SQVTM, CDR2 ANQGSEA. V was cut by 6 bases and J by 10 bases, with 13 bases left in between. This CDR3 has 11 amino acids.

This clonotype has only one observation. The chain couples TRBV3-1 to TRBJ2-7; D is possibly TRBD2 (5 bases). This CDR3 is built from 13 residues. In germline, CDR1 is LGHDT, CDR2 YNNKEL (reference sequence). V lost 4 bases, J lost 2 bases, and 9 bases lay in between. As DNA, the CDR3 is TGTGCCAGCAGCCGGAGTAGCGCCTACGAGCAGTACTTC. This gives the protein CASSRSSAYEQYF.

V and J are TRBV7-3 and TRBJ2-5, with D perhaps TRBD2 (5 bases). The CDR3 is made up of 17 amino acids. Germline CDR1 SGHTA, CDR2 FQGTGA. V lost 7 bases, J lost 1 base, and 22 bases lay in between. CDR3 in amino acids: CASNSIGRGLGQETQYF. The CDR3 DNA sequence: TGTGCCAGCAACTCAATTGGTCGGGGTCTAGGCCAAGAGACCCAGTACTTC. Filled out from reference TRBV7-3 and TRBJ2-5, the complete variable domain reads GAGVSQTPSNKVTEKGKYVELRCDPISGHTALYWYRQSLGQGPEFLIYFQGTGAADDSGLPNDRFFAVRPEGSVSTLKIQRTERGDSAVYLCASNSIGRGLGQETQYFGPGTRLLVL.

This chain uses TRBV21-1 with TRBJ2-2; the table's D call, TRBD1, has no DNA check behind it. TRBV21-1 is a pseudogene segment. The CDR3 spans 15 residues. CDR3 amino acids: CASSKASGEGRELFF. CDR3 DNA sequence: TGTGCCAGCAGCAAAGCGTCCGGGGAAGGCAGGGAGCTGTTTTTT.

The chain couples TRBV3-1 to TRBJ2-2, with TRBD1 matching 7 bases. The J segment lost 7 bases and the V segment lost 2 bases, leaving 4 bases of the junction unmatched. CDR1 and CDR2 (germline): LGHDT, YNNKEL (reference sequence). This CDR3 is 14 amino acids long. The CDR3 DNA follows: TGTGCCAGCAGCCAATTTACAGGGGTCGGGGAGCTGTTTTTT. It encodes CASSQFTGVGELFF.

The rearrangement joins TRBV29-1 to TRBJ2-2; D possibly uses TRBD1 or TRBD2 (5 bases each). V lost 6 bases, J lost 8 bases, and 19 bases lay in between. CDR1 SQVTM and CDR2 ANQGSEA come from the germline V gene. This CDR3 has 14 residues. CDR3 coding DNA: TGCAGCGTCGCGTGGGGGACCGCCCGGGGGGAGCTGTTTTTT. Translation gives CSVAWGTARGELFF.

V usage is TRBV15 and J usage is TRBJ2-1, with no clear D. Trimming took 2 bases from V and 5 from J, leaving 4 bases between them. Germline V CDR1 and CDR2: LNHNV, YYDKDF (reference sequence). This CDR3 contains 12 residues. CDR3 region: CATSRINNEQFF. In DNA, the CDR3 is TGTGCCACCAGCAGAATAAACAATGAGCAGTTCTTC.

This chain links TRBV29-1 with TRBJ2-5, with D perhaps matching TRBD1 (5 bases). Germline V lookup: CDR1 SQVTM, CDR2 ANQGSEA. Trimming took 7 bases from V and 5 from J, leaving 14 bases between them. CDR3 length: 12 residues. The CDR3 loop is CSGTLGRETQYF. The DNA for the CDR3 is TGCAGCGGTACTTTGGGGCGGGAGACCCAGTACTTC.

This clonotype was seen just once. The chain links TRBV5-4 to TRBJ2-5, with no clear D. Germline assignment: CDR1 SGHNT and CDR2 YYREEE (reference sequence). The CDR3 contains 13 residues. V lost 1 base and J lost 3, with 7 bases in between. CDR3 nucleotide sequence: TGTGCCAGCAGCTTGCCAGAAAAAGAGACCCAGTACTTC. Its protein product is CASSLPEKETQYF.

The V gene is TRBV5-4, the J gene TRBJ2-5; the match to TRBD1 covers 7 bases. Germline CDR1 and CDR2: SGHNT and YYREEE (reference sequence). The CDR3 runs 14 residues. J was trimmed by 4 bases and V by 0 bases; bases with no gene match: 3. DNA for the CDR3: TGTGCCAGCAGCTTGGTAGACAGGGCAGAGACCCAGTACTTC. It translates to CASSLVDRAETQYF.

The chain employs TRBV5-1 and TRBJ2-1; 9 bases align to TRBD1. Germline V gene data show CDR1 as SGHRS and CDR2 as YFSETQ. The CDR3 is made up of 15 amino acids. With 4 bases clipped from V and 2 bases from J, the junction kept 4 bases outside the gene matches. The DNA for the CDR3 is TGCGCCAGCAGCGCCCGACAGGGGGCCTACAATGAGCAGTTCTTC. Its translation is CASSARQGAYNEQFF. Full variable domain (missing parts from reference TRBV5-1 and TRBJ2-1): KAGVTQTPRYLIKTRGQQVTLSCSPISGHRSVSWYQQTPGQGLQFLFEYFSETQRNKGNFPGRFSGRQFSNSRSEMNVSTLELGDSALYLCASSARQGAYNEQFFGPGTRLTVL.